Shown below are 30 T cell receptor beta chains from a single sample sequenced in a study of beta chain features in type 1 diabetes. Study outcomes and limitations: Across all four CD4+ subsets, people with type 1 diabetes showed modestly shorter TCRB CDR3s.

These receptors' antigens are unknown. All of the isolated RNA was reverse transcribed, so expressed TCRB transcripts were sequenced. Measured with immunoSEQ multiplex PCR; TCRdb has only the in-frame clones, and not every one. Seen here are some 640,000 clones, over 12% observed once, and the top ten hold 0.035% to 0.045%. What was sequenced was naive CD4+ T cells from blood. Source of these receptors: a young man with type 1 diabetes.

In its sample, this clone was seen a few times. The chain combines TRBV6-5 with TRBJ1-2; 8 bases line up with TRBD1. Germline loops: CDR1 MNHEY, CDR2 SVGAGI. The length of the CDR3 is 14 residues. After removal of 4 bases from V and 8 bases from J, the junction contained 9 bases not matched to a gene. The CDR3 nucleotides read TGTGCCAGCAGTTCCGGACAGGGACGTTGGGGCTACACCTTC. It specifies CASSSGQGRWGYTF.

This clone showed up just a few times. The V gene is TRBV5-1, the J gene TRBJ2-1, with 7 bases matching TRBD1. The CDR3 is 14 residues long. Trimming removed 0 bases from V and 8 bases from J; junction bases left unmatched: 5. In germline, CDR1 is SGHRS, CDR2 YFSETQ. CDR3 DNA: TGCGCCAGCAGCTTGGTTCTGAGGGGGCATGAGCAGTTCTTC. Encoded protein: CASSLVLRGHEQFF.

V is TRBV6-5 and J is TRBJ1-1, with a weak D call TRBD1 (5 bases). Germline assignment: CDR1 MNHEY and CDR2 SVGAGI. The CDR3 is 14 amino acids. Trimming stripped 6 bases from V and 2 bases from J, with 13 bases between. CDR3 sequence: CASRRPQDNTEAFF. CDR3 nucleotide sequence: TGTGCCAGCAGGCGCCCACAGGACAACACTGAAGCTTTCTTT.

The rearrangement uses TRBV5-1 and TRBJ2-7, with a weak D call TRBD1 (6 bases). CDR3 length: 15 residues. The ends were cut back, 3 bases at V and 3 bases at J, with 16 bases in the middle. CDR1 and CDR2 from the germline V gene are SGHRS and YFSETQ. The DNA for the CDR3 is TGCGCCAGCAGCTGGGATTCCGGGACAATCTACGAGCAGTACTTC. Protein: CASSWDSGTIYEQYF.

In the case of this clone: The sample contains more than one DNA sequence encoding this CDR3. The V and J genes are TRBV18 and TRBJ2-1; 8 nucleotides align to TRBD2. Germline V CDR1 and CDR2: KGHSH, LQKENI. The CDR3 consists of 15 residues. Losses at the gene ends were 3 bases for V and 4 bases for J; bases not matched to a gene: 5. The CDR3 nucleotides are TGTGCCAGCTCACCTTTAGCGGGGCCATACAATGAGCAGTTCTTC. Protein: CASSPLAGPYNEQFF.

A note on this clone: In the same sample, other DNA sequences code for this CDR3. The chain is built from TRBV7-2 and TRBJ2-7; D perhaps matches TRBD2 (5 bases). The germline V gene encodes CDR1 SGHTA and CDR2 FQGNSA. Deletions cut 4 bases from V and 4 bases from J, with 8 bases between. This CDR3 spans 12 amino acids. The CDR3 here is CASSSTGYEQYF. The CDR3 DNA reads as TGTGCCAGCAGCTCGACGGGATACGAGCAGTACTTC. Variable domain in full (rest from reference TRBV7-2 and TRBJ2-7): GAGVSQSPSNKVTEKGKDVELRCDPISGHTALYWYRQSLGQGLEFLIYFQGNSAPDKSGLPSDRFSAERTGGSVSTLTIQRTQQEDSAVYLCASSSTGYEQYFGPGTRLTVT.

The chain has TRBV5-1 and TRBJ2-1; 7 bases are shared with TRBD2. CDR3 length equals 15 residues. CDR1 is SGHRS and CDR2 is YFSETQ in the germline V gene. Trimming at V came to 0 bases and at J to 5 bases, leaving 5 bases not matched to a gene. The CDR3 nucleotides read TGCGCCAGCAGCTTGGTCGCGGGAGCGGACAATGAGCAGTTCTTC. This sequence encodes CASSLVAGADNEQFF.

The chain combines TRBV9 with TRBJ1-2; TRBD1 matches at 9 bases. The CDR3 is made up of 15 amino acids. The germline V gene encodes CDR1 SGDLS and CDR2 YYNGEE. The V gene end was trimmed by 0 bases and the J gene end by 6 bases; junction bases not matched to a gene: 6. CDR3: CASSVEPGQGDGYTF. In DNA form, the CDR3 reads TGTGCCAGCAGCGTAGAACCGGGACAGGGTGATGGCTACACCTTC.

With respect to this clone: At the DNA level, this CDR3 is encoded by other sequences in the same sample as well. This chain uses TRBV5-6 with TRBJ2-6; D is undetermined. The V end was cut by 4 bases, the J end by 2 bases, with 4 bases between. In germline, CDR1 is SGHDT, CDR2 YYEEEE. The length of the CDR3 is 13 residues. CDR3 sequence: CASSLTGANVLTF. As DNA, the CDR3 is TGTGCCAGCAGCCTTACTGGGGCCAACGTCCTGACTTTC.

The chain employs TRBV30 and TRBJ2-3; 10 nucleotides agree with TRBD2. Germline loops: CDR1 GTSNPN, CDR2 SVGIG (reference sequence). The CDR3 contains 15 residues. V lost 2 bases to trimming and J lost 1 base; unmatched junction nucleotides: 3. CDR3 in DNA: TGTGCCTGGAGTTTACTAGCGGGGCGCACAGATACGCAGTATTTT. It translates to CAWSLLAGRTDTQYF.

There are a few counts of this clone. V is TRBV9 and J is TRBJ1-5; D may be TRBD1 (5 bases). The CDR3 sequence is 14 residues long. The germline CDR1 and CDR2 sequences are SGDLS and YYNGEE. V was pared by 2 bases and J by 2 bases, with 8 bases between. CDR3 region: CASSVGGGNQPQHF. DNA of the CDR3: TGTGCCAGCAGCGTTGGGGGTGGCAATCAGCCCCAGCATTTT.

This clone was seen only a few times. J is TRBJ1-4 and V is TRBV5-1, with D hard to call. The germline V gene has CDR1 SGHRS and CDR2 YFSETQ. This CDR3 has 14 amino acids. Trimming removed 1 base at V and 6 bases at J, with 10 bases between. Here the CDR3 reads CASSLTGSDEKLFF. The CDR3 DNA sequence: TGCGCCAGCAGCTTGACCGGTTCGGATGAAAAACTGTTTTTT.

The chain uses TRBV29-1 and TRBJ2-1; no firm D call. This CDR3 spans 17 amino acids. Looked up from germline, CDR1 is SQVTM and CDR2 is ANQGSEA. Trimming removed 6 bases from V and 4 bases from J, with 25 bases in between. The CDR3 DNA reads TGCAGCGTCTACCCCCCGCGGCGTGGTTCCGATTACAATGAGCAGTTCTTC. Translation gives CSVYPPRRGSDYNEQFF.

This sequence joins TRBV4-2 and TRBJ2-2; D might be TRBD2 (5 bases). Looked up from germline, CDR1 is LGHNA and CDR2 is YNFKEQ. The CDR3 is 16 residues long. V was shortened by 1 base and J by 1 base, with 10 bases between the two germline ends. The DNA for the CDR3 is TGTGCCAGCAGCCAAGGGACTCCGGTGAACACCGGGGAGCTGTTTTTT. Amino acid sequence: CASSQGTPVNTGELFF.

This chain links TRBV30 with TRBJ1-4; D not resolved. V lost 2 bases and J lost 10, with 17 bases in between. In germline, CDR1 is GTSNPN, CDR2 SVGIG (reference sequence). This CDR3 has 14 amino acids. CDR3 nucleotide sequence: TGTGCCTGGAGTCAAGGTCAGATGTCGGTAAAACTGTTTTTT. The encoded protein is CAWSQGQMSVKLFF.

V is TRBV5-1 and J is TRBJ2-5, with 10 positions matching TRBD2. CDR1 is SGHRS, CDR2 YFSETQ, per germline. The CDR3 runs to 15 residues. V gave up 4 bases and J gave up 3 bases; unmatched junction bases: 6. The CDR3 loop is CASSPLSGGEETQYF. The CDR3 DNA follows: TGCGCCAGCAGCCCTTTGAGCGGGGGGGAAGAGACCCAGTACTTC.

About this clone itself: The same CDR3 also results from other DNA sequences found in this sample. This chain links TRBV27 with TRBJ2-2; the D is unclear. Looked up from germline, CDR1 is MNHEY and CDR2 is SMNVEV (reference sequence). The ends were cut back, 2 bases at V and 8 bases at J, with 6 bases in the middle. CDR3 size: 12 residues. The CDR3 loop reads CASSLVTGELFF. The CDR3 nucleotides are TGTGCCAGCAGTTTAGTGACTGGGGAGCTGTTTTTT.

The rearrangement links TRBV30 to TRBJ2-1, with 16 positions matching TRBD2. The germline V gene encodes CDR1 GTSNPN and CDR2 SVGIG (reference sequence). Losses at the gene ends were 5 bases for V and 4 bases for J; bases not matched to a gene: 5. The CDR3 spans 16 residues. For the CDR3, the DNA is TGTGCCTGGGTGGGACTAGCGGGAGGGAAGTACAATGAGCAGTTCTTC. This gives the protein CAWVGLAGGKYNEQFF. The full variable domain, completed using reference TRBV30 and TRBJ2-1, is SQTIHQWPATLVQPVGSPLSLECTVEGTSNPNLYWYRQAAGRGLQLLFYSVGIGQISSEVPQNLSASRPQDRQFILSSKKLLLSDSGFYLCAWVGLAGGKYNEQFFGPGTRLTVL.

CDR3 nucleotide sequence: TGTGCCAGCAGTGACCAAAATTATGGCTACACCTTC. Translation: CASSDQNYGYTF. The chain employs TRBV2 and TRBJ1-2; D is undetermined. The germline V gene has CDR1 SNHLY and CDR2 FYNNEI. The CDR3 has 12 residues. The ends were cut back, 3 bases at V and 5 bases at J, with 7 bases in the middle.

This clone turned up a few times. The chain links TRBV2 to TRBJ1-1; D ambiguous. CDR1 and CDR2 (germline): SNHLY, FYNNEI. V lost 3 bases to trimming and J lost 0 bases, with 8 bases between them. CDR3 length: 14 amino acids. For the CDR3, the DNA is TGTGCCAGCAGTGAGGTTCAGCTGAACACTGAAGCTTTCTTT. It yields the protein CASSEVQLNTEAFF. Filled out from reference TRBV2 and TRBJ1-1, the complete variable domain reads EPEVTQTPSHQVTQMGQEVILRCVPISNHLYFYWYRQILGQKVEFLVSFYNNEISEKSEIFDDQFSVERPDGSNFTLKIRSTKLEDSAMYFCASSEVQLNTEAFFGQGTRLTVV.

This CDR3 reads CASSQGLTNEQFF. The CDR3 bases are TGTGCCAGCAGCCAAGGACTAACCAATGAGCAGTTCTTC. This sequence joins TRBV14 and TRBJ2-1, with D maybe TRBD2 (5 bases). The germline CDR1 and CDR2 sequences are SGHDN and FVKESK. The length of the CDR3 is 13 residues. Trimming shortened V by 1 base and J by 6 bases, and 7 bases separated the two germline ends.

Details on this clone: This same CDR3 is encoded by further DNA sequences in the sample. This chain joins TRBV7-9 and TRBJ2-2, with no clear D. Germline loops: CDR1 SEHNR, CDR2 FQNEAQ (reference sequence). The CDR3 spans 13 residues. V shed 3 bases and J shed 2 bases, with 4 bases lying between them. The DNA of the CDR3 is TGTGCCAGCAGCTTCAGTAACACCGGGGAGCTGTTTTTT. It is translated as CASSFSNTGELFF.

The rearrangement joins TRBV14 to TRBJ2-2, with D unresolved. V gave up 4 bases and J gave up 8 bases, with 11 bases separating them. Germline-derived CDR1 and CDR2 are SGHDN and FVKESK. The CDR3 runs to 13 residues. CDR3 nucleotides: TGTGCCAGCAGCCCTACCCTGGGAGGGGAGCTGTTTTTT. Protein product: CASSPTLGGELFF. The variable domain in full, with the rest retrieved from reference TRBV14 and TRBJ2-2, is EAGVTQFPSHSVIEKGQTVTLRCDPISGHDNLYWYRRVMGKEIKFLLHFVKESKQDESGMPNNRFLAERTGGTYSTLKVQPAELEDSGVYFCASSPTLGGELFFGEGSRLTVL.

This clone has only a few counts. The CDR3 nucleotides are TGTGCCAGCAGCCAACCGGGGGATATGGCCCAGTACTTC. As protein: CASSQPGDMAQYF. The chain recombines TRBV6-5 with TRBJ2-5, with D maybe TRBD2 (6 bases). V dropped 6 bases and J dropped 9 bases, with 17 bases sitting between them. This CDR3 spans 13 amino acids. The germline CDR1 and CDR2 sequences are MNHEY and SVGAGI.

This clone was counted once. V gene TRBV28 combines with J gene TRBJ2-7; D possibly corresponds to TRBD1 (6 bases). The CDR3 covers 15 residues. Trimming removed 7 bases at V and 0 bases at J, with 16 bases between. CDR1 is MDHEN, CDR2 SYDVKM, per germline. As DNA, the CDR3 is TGTGCCAGCATCGGCGGACAGAGGAGCTCCTACGAGCAGTACTTC. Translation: CASIGGQRSSYEQYF.

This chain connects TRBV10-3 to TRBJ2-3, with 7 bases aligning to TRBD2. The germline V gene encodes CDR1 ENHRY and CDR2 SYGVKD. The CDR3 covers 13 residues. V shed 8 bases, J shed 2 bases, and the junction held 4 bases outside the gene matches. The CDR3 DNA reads TGTGCCATCTCTAGCGGACTCACAGATACGCAGTATTTT. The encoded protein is CAISSGLTDTQYF.

This CDR3 is CASSQRGTSGRAGYNEQFF. The CDR3 bases are TGCGCCAGCAGCCAGCGAGGGACTAGCGGGAGGGCAGGGTACAATGAGCAGTTCTTC. V gene TRBV4-1 combines with J gene TRBJ2-1, with TRBD2 identical over 16 bases. This CDR3 region has 19 residues. Germline assignment: CDR1 MGHRA and CDR2 YSYEKL. The trim removed 3 bases at V and 4 bases at J, leaving 9 bases unmatched.

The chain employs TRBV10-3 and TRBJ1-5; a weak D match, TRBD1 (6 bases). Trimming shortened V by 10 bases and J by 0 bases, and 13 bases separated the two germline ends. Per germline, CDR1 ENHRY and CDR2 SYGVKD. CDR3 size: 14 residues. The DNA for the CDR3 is TGTGCCAGTAGGACAGATTATAGCAATCAGCCCCAGCATTTT. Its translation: CASRTDYSNQPQHF.

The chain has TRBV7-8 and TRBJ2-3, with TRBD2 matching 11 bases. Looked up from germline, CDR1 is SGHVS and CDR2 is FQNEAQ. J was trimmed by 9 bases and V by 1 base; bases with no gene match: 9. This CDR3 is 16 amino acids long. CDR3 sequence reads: CASSLGASGGSRTQYF. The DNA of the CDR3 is TGTGCCAGCAGCTTAGGGGCTAGCGGGGGGTCCAGAACGCAGTATTTT.

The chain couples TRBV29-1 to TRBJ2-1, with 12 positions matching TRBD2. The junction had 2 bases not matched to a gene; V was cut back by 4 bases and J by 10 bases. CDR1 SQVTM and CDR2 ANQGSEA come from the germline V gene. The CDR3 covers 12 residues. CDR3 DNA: TGCAGCGTTGCCGGGACTAGCGGGGAGCAGTTCTTC. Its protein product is CSVAGTSGEQFF.